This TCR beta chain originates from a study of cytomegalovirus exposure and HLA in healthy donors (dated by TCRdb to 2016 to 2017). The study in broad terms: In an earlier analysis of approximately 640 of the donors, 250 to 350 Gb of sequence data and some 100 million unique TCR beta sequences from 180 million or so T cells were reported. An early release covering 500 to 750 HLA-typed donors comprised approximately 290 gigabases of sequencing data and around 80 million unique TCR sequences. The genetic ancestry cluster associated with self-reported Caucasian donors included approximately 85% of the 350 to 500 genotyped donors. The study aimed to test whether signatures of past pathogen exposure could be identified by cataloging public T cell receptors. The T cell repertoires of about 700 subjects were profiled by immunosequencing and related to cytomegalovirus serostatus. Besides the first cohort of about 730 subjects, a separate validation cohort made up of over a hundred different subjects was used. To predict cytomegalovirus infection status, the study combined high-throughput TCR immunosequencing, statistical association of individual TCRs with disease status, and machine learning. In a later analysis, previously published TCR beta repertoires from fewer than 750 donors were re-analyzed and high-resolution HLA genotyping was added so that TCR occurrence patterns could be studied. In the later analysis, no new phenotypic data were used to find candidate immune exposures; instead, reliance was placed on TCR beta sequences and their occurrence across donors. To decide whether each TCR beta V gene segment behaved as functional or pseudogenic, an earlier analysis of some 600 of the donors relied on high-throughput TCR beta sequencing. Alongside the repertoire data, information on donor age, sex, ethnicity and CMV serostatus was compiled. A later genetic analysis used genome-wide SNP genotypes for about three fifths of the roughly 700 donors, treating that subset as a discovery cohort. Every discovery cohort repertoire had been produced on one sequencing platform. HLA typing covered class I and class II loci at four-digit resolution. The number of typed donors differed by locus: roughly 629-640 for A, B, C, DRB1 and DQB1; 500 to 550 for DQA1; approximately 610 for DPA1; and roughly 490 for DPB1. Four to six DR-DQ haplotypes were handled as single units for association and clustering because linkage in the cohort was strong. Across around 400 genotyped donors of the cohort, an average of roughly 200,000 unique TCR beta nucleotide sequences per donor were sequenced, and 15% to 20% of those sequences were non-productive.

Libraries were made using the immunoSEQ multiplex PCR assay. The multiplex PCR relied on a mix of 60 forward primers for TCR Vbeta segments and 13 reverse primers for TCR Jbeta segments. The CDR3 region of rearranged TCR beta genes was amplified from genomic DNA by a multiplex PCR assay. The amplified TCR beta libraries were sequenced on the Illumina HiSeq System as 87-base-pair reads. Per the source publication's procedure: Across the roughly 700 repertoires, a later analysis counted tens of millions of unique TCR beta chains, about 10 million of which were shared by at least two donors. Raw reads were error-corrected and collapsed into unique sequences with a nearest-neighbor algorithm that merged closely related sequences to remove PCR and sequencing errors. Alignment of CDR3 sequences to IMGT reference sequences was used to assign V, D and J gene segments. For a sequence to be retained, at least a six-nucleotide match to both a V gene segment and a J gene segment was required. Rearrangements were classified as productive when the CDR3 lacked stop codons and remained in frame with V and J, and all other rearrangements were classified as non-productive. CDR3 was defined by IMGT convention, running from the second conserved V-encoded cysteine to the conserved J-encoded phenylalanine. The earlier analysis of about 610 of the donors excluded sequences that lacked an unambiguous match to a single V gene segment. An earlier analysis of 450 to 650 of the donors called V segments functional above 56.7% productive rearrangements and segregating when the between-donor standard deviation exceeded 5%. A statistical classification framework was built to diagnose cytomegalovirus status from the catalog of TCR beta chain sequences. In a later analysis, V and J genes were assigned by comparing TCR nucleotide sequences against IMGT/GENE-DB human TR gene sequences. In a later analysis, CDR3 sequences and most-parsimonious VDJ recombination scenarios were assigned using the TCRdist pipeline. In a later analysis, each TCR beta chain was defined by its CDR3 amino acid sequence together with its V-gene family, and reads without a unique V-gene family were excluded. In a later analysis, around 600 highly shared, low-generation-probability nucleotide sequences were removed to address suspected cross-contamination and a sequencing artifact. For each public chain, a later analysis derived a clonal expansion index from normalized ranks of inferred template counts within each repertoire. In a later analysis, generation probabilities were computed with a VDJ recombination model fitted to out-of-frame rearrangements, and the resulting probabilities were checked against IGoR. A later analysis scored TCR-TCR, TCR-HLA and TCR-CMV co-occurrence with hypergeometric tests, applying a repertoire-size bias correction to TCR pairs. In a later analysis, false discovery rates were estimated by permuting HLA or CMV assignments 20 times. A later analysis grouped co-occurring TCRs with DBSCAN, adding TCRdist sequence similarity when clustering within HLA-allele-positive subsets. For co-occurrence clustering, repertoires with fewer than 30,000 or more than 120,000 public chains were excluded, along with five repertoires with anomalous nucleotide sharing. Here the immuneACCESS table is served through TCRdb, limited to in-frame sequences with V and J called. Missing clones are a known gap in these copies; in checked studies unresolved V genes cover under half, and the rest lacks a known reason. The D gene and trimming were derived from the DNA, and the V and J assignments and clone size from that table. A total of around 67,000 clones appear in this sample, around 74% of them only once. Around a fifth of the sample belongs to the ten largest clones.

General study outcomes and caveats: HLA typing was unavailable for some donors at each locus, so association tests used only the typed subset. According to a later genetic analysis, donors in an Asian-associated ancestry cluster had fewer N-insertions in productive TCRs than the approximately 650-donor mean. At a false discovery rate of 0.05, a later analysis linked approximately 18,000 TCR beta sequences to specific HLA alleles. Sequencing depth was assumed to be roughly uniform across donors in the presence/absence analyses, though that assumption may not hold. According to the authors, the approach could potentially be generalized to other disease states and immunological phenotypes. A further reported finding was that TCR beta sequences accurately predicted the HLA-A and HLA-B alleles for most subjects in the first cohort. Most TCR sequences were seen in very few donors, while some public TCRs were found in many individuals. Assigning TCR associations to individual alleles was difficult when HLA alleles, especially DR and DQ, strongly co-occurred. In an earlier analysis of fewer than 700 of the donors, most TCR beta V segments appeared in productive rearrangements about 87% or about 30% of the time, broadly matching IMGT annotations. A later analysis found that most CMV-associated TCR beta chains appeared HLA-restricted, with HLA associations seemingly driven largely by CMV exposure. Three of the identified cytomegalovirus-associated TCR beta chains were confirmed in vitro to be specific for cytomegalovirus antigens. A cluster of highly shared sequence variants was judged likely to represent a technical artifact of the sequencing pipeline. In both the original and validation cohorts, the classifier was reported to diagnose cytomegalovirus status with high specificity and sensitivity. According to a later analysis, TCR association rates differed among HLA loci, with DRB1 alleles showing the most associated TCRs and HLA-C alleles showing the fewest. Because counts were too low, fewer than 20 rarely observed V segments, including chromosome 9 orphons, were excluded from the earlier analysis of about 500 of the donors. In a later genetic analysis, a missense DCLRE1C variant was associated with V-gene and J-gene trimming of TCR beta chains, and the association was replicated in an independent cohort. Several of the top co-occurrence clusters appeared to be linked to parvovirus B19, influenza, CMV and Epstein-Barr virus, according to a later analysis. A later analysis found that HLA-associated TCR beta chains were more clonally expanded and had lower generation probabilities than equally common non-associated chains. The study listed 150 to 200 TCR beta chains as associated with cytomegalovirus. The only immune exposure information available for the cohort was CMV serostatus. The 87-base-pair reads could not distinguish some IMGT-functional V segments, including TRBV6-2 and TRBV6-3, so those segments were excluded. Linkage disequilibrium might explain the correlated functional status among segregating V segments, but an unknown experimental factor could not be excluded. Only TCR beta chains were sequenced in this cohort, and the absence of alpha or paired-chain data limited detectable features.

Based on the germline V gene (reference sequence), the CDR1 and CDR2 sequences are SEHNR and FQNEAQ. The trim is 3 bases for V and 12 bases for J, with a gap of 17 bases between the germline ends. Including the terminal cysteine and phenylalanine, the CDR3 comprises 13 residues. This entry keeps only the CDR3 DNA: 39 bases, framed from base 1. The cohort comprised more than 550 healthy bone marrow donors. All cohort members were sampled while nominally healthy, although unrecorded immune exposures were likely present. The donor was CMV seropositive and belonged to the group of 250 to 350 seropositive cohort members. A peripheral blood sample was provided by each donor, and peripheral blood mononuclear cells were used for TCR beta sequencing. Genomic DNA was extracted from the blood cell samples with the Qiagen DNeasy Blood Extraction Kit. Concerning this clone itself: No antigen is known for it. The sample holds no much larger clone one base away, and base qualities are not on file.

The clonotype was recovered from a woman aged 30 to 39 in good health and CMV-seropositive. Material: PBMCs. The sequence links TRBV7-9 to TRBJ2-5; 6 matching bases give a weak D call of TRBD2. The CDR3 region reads CASSFPGLSGEYF. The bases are TGTGCCAGCAGCTTTCCGGGACTCTCGGGGGAGTACTTC.